The present TCR beta chain was sequenced within a study of T-cell memory formation after mild COVID-19. Regarding the study as a whole: There was no confirmation that second-wave clones peaking on day 37 were SARS-CoV-2 specific. Most CD4+ clones that shrank were in CM and EM, while CD8+ ones turned up in EMRA.

TCRdb ran MiXCR on the 5' RACE reads and lists one entry per CDR3 protein. The sample consists of 98,000 or so distinct CDR3 sequences, about 18% of them appearing once. Turning to this clonotype: Its antigen is unidentified.

Trimming took off 4 bases at V and 1 base at J, with 17 bases between the two ends. The CDR3 has 16 amino acids. CDR1 and CDR2 (germline): DFQATT, SNEGSKA (reference sequence). The clonotype originates from a man aged 18 to 29 who had mild COVID-19 (a few samples of this study predate the infection). Cell type and time point are not known. The sequenced material came from PBMCs or a T cell subset sorted from them (not recorded which). The V gene is TRBV20-1, the J gene TRBJ1-5, with D hard to call. The CDR3 loop is CSAIDGPIASNQPQHF. The DNA of the CDR3 is TGCAGTGCTATCGACGGGCCCATAGCGAGCAATCAGCCCCAGCATTTT.